This entry lists 6 T cell receptor beta chains sequenced from one sample in a study of cytomegalovirus exposure and HLA in healthy donors. PCR involved 60 Vbeta and 13 Jbeta primers. Assay used: immunoSEQ multiplex PCR; TCRdb lists only in-frame clones, some missing. The sample lists about 140,000 clones, 82% occurring once. Specimen: PBMCs. These receptors came from a woman aged 45-60 years in good health and CMV-seropositive.

The genes are TRBV11-2 and TRBJ2-7; D is possibly TRBD1 (6 bases). The germline V gene encodes CDR1 SGHAT and CDR2 FQNNGV. This CDR3 is built from 15 residues. The V end lost 1 base, the J end lost 6 bases, and 16 bases lay between the germline ends. The DNA for the CDR3 is TGTGCCAGCAGCTTAGTACCAGGACAGTCTGGCGAGCAGTACTTC. This encodes CASSLVPGQSGEQYF.

The chain carries TRBV28 and TRBJ2-5; possibly TRBD1 for D (6 bases). Germline V CDR1 and CDR2: MDHEN, SYDVKM. CDR3 length: 14 amino acids. V lost 4 bases to trimming and J lost 0 bases, with 9 bases between them. The CDR3: CASSSGQNQETQYF. For the CDR3, the DNA is TGTGCCAGCAGTTCCGGACAGAACCAAGAGACCCAGTACTTC.

The V and J genes are TRBV5-1 and TRBJ1-4; no definite D call. The CDR3 loop spans 13 amino acids. Per the germline V gene, CDR1 is SGHRS and CDR2 is YFSETQ. The V end lost 5 bases, the J end lost 13 bases, and 18 bases lay between the germline ends. CDR3 loop: CASSRIPEDSLFF. CDR3 DNA: TGCGCCAGCAGTCGTATTCCAGAGGATTCACTGTTTTTT.

The V call is TRBV5-8, the J call TRBJ2-1; D may be TRBD1 (6 bases). V was cut by 1 base and J by 3 bases, with 23 bases left in between. The CDR3 has 19 residues. Germline assignment: CDR1 SGHTS and CDR2 YDEGEE. The CDR3 protein is CASSLLMGAQNPFYNEQFF. The CDR3 bases are TGTGCCAGCAGCTTGTTAATGGGGGCCCAGAACCCGTTCTACAATGAGCAGTTCTTC.

This clone is a singleton in its sample. V is TRBV6-1 and J is TRBJ2-7; 11 nucleotides agree with TRBD2. The CDR3 runs to 16 residues. Germline lookup yields CDR1 MNHNS and CDR2 SASEGT. V gave up 1 base and J gave up 2 bases; unmatched junction bases: 4. The DNA of the CDR3 is TGTGCCAGCAGTGAAGAACTAGCGGGGGACGCCTACGAGCAGTACTTC. Protein product: CASSEELAGDAYEQYF.

The J gene is TRBJ2-1, the V gene TRBV7-3; 8 bases match TRBD2. The V and J ends lost 5 bases and 1 base, in that order; junction bases with no gene match: 4. CDR1 and CDR2 from the germline V gene are SGHTA and FQGTGA. The CDR3 extends over 15 amino acids. The chain's CDR3 is CASSPGLASYNEQFF. DNA for the CDR3: TGTGCCAGCAGCCCAGGACTAGCTTCCTACAATGAGCAGTTCTTC.